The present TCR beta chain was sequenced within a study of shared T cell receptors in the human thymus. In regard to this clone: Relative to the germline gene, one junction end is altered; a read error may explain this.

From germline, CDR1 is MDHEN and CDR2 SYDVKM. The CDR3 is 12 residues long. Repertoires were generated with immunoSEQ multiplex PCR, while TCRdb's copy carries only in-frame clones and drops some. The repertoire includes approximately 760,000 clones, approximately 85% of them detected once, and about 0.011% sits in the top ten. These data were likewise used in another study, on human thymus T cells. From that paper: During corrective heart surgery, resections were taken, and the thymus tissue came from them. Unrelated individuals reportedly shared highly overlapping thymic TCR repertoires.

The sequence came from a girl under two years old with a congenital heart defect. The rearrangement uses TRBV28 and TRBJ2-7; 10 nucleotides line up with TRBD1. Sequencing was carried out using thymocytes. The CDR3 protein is CASSLPKGQGTF. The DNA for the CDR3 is TGTGCCAGCAGTCTCCCAAAGGGACAGGGGACCTTC.